The 13 T cell receptor beta chains reported below all come from one sample, sequenced in a study of cytomegalovirus exposure and HLA in healthy donors. The primer mix had 60 Vbeta and 13 Jbeta primers. The protocol was immunoSEQ multiplex PCR, while the TCRdb copy is restricted to in-frame clones and leaves out a portion. Of around 80,000 clones in the sample, about three quarters were seen once. Sample: PBMCs. The receptors stem from a man aged 40-50 years in good health and CMV-seronegative.

J is TRBJ1-2 and V is TRBV28; no reliable D call. Trimming took 3 bases from V and 5 from J, leaving 16 bases between them. Germline values: CDR1 MDHEN, CDR2 SYDVKM. This CDR3 is built from 15 residues. The CDR3 DNA reads as TGTGCCAGCAGTTTCCCACGGGGTCGCGGATATGGCTACACCTTC. Translation gives CASSFPRGRGYGYTF.

The chain links TRBV21-1 to TRBJ1-2; the table's TRBD1 call for D was not verified on the DNA. TRBV21-1 is a known pseudogene. The CDR3 runs 17 residues. The CDR3 reads CASSFKVGTGKENGYTF. The CDR3 nucleotides are TGTGCCAGCAGCTTTAAAGTCGGGACAGGGAAGGAGAATGGCTACACCTTC.

The chain recombines TRBV15 with TRBJ2-7, with D maybe TRBD1 (6 bases). The CDR3 extends over 17 amino acids. Germline values: CDR1 LNHNV, CDR2 YYDKDF (reference sequence). V was clipped by 1 base and J by 4 bases, with 20 bases between them. As DNA, the CDR3 is TGTGCCACCAGCAGAGCGGAGTCTGACAGGTTAGGGTACGAGCAGTACTTC. It encodes CATSRAESDRLGYEQYF.

The V call is TRBV4-1, the J call TRBJ2-3; TRBD2 agrees at 11 bases. The CDR3 loop spans 14 amino acids. Germline values: CDR1 MGHRA, CDR2 YSYEKL. V shed 6 bases, J shed 5 bases, and the junction held 4 bases outside the gene matches. The CDR3 coding sequence is TGCGCCAGCAGGTCCGGACTAGCGGGAGATACGCAGTATTTT. This encodes CASRSGLAGDTQYF.

This sequence joins TRBV4-1 and TRBJ2-7; TRBD2 matches 10 bases. The CDR3 length is 15 residues. CDR1 and CDR2 (germline): MGHRA, YSYEKL. Unmatched junction bases numbered 6, after V lost 5 bases and J lost 2 bases. The CDR3 loop is CASSFGGTSAYEQYF. The DNA of the CDR3 is TGCGCCAGCAGCTTTGGCGGGACTAGCGCCTACGAGCAGTACTTC.

The chain uses TRBV6-5 and TRBJ2-1, with 7 bases matching TRBD2. CDR1 is MNHEY and CDR2 is SVGAGI in the germline V gene. The CDR3 is made up of 15 amino acids. Trimming removed 9 bases from V and 4 bases from J; junction bases left unmatched: 12. The CDR3 region is CASSRPGRGYNEQFF. The DNA of the CDR3 is TGTGCCAGTTCCCGGCCGGGGCGGGGGTACAATGAGCAGTTCTTC.

This clone was detected only a few times. The rearrangement joins TRBV7-2 to TRBJ2-1; TRBD2 matches 15 bases. CDR1 is SGHTA, CDR2 FQGNSA, per germline. The junction had 8 bases not matched to a gene; V was cut back by 5 bases and J by 3 bases. There are 18 residues in the CDR3. The CDR3 coding sequence is TGTGCCAGCAGCCTGGGGACTAGCGGGAGGACCCTCTACAATGAGCAGTTCTTC. Translating gives CASSLGTSGRTLYNEQFF. The variable domain in full, completed from reference TRBV7-2 and TRBJ2-1, reads GAGVSQSPSNKVTEKGKDVELRCDPISGHTALYWYRQSLGQGLEFLIYFQGNSAPDKSGLPSDRFSAERTGGSVSTLTIQRTQQEDSAVYLCASSLGTSGRTLYNEQFFGPGTRLTVL.

V and J are TRBV6-5 and TRBJ2-1; TRBD1 might be the D (5 bases). There are 11 residues in the CDR3. The V end was cut by 5 bases, the J end by 7 bases, with 6 bases between. CDR1 MNHEY and CDR2 SVGAGI come from the germline V gene. The CDR3 DNA sequence: TGTGCCAGCAGTAGACAGAATGAGCAGTTCTTC. It translates to CASSRQNEQFF.

CDR3 in amino acids: CASSFTGYGYTF. The CDR3 region has the DNA TGTGCCAGCAGCTTTACAGGCTATGGCTACACCTTC. This chain joins TRBV7-2 and TRBJ1-2; tentatively, D is TRBD1 (5 bases). There are 12 residues in the CDR3. Germline CDR1 is SGHTA and CDR2 is FQGNSA. Trimming took 3 bases from V and 4 from J, leaving 6 bases between them.

Concerning this clone itself: The junction shows a germline mismatch at one end, possibly a read error. The chain uses TRBV7-9 and TRBJ2-5, with TRBD2 matching over 9 bases. With the DNA end fitting TRBJ2-7 better, the J assignment may be wrong. In germline, CDR1 is SEHNR, CDR2 FQNEAQ (reference sequence). This CDR3 contains 17 residues. CDR3 nucleotides: TGTGCCAGCAGCTCTGGCGGTGGCGGGAGGGCCTCCTTCGAGCAGTACTTC. Its translation: CASSSGGGGRASFEQYF.

The table lists this clone with a count of one. This chain links TRBV7-2 with TRBJ2-4, with 11 bases matching TRBD2. CDR3 length equals 16 residues. V dropped 1 base and J dropped 4; count of bases not matched to a gene: 3. Looked up from germline, CDR1 is SGHTA and CDR2 is FQGNSA. The CDR3 loop is CASSLGGLAEKNIQYF. CDR3 nucleotide sequence: TGTGCCAGCAGCTTAGGGGGACTAGCGGAGAAAAACATTCAGTACTTC.

Concerning this clone: Distinct nucleotide sequences in the sample also encode this CDR3. V gene TRBV13 combines with J gene TRBJ1-1; D may be TRBD1 (6 bases). Deletions cut 5 bases from V and 1 base from J, with 11 bases between. CDR3 length: 14 amino acids. Germline-derived CDR1 and CDR2 are PRHDT and FYEKMQ (reference sequence). CDR3 sequence (DNA): TGTGCCAGCAGCCCGCGGACAGAGAACACTGAAGCTTTCTTT. Encoded protein: CASSPRTENTEAFF.

V usage is TRBV9 and J usage is TRBJ2-4; possibly TRBD1 for D (5 bases). The ends were cut back, 2 bases at V and 12 bases at J, with 21 bases in the middle. CDR1 is SGDLS, CDR2 YYNGEE, per germline. The CDR3 is 15 amino acids. The chain's CDR3 is CASSVDGPPRGTQYF. CDR3 coding DNA: TGTGCCAGCAGCGTGGACGGGCCCCCAAGGGGAACTCAGTACTTC.